This is a list of T cell receptor beta chains from one sample in a study of Ad26.COV2.S vaccination and SARS-CoV-2 variants. Using immunoSEQ multiplex PCR, the repertoire was profiled, and TCRdb retains in-frame clones only, with some absent. The table lists about 350,000 clones, roughly 90% of them singletons, with about 6.4% in the top ten. Specimen: peripheral blood, collected in a trial of Ad26.COV2.S vaccine versus placebo. Every receptor here comes from a person aged 18 to 65 who received the Ad26.COV2.S COVID-19 vaccine or a placebo. Both conserved end residues are part of each CDR3. The D gene is left open where the match is weak. Size tells how often a clone was seen (once, few, many) or the class of an expanded clone, and some rows leave it out.

j_gene	d_gene	abundance	v_gene	CDR3nt	CDR3aa
TRBJ2-2	NA	NA	TRBV27	TGTGCCAGCAGTTTCGGCCGAAACACCGGGGAGCTGTTTTTT	CASSFGRNTGELFF
TRBJ1-2	NA	NA	TRBV5-1	TGCGCCAGCAGCTTTTCAACAGAGAACTATGGCTACACCTTC	CASSFSTENYGYTF
TRBJ2-7	NA	NA	TRBV15	TGTGCCACCAGCAGAGGAGCCGGCTCCTACGAGCAGTACTTC	CATSRGAGSYEQYF
TRBJ2-1	TRBD1	NA	TRBV7-7	TGTGCCAGCAGCTCAGGACAGGGGGCCGGGGATGAGCAGTTCTTC	CASSSGQGAGDEQFF
TRBJ1-5	NA	NA	TRBV7-9	TGTGCCAGCTCCTTACGGGGGGGCAATCAGCCCCAGCATTTT	CASSLRGGNQPQHF
TRBJ1-1	NA	NA	TRBV5-4	TGTGCCAGCAGCTTGGTAGGGGGAGGATTATACACTGAAGCTTTCTTT	CASSLVGGGLYTEAFF
TRBJ2-5	NA	few	TRBV7-6	TGTGCCAGCAGCTTGACCCAGGGGGGCGGAGAGACCCAGTACTTC	CASSLTQGGGETQYF
TRBJ2-2	TRBD2	NA	TRBV19	TGTGCCAGTTCCGGACTAGCCAGGGCCACCGGGGAGCTGTTTTTT	CASSGLARATGELFF
TRBJ2-6	NA	NA	TRBV6-6	TGTGCCAGCAGTTACTCGAAAGGTGCTGGGGCCAACGTCCTGACTTTC	CASSYSKGAGANVLTF
TRBJ2-7	TRBD1	NA	TRBV30	TGTGCCTGGACCTCCCTGGGACAGGGCGAGCAGTACTTC	CAWTSLGQGEQYF
TRBJ2-7	NA	NA	TRBV28	TGTGCCAGCAGTTTCTCAAAATACAACCTCGGCGACGAGCAGTACTTC	CASSFSKYNLGDEQYF
TRBJ2-1	NA	many	TRBV6-2/TRBV6-3	TGTGCCAGCAGTGGGACACCATACAATGAGCAGTTCTTC	CASSGTPYNEQFF
TRBJ2-7	NA	once	TRBV6-5	TGTGCCAGCAGTCAACAGGGATTCGAGCAGTACTTC	CASSQQGFEQYF
TRBJ1-1	TRBD1	NA	TRBV28	TGTGCCAGCGGCTCTCCCCCGGGACAGGGGAACACTGAAGCTTTCTTT	CASGSPPGQGNTEAFF
TRBJ2-4	TRBD2	NA	TRBV4-3	TGCGCCAGCAGCCAAGAGTCTAAGGCTAGCGGGGGGGCAGGCAAAAACATTCAGTACTTC	CASSQESKASGGAGKNIQYF
TRBJ1-3	NA	NA	TRBV4-3	TGCGCCAGCAGCCAACAAACAGGGTTCTCTGGAAACACCATATATTTT	CASSQQTGFSGNTIYF
TRBJ1-2	NA	NA	TRBV5-4	TGTGCCAGCAGCTTGGGAGCAGGGATGGCCCTCTATGGCTACACCTTC	CASSLGAGMALYGYTF
TRBJ2-3	TRBD2	NA	TRBV7-6	TGTGCCAGCAGCCAAGGACTAGCGGGGGCGGCAACAGATACGCAGTATTTT	CASSQGLAGAATDTQYF
TRBJ1-4	TRBD1	NA	TRBV10-3	TGTGCCATCAGTGAGTCGTATAGGGGGCCTTTGGCAACTAATGAAAAACTGTTTTTT	CAISESYRGPLATNEKLFF
TRBJ1-1	NA	NA	TRBV6-5	TGTGCCAGCAGTTACCGGGGACCCCTTGGCACTGAAGCTTTCTTT	CASSYRGPLGTEAFF
TRBJ2-3	NA	NA	TRBV28	TGTGCCAGCAGACCATGGGGCGGTAGCACAGATACGCAGTATTTT	CASRPWGGSTDTQYF
TRBJ1-4	NA	NA	TRBV5-4	TGTGCCAGCAGCTCTCAAAAGGAAACTAATGAAAAACTGTTTTTT	CASSSQKETNEKLFF
TRBJ1-2	NA	NA	TRBV18	TGTGCCAGCTCACCTGGGGATGGCTACACCTTC	CASSPGDGYTF
TRBJ2-7	NA	NA	TRBV6-2/TRBV6-3	TGTGCCAGCAGTGACCCGAACAGAGCCTACGAGCAGTACTTC	CASSDPNRAYEQYF
TRBJ2-5	NA	NA	TRBV5-1	TGCGCCAGCAGCTTGTCTTCGGGACCCCCAAGATCCGAGACCCAGTACTTC	CASSLSSGPPRSETQYF
TRBJ1-5	TRBD1	NA	TRBV5-3	TGTGCCAGAAGCGGGGGAGGGGGCGGCAATCAGCCCCAGCATTTT	CARSGGGGGNQPQHF
TRBJ1-6	NA	NA	TRBV5-1	TGCGCCAGCAGCTCAGGACTAGATAGCTCACCCCTCCACTTT	CASSSGLDSSPLHF
TRBJ2-3	NA	NA	TRBV27	TGTGCCAGCAGTTTATCGCGGTGGGCAGATACGCAGTATTTT	CASSLSRWADTQYF
TRBJ2-3	NA	NA	TRBV7-2	TGTGCCAGCAGCCGACCCACAGATACGCAGTATTTT	CASSRPTDTQYF